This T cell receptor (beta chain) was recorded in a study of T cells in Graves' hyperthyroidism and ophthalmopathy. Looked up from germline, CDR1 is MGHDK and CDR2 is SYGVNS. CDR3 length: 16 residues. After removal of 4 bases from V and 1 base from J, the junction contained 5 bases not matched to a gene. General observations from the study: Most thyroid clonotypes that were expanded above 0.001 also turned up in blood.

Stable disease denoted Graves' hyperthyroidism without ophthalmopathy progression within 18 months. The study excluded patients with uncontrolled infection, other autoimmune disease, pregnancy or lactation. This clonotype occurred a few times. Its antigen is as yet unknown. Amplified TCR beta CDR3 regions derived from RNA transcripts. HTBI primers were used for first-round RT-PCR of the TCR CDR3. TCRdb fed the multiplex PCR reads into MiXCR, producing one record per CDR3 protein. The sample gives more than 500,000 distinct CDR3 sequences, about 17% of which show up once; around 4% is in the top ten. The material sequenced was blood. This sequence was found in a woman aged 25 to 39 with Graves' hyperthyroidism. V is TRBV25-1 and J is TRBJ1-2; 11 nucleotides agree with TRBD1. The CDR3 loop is CASSGGTGGYNYGYTF. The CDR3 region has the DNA TGTGCCAGCAGTGGCGGGACAGGGGGTTATAACTATGGCTACACCTTC.